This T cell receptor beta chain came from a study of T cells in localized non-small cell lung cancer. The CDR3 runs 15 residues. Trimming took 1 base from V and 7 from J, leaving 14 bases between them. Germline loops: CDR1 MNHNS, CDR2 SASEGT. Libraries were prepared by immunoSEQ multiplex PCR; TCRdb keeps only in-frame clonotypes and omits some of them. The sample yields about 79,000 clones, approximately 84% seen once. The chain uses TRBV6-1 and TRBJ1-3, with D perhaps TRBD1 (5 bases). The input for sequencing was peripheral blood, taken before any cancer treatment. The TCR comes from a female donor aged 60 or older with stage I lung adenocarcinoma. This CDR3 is CASSEVYQGRNTIYF. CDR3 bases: TGTGCCAGCAGTGAAGTATACCAGGGTCGCAACACCATATATTTT.